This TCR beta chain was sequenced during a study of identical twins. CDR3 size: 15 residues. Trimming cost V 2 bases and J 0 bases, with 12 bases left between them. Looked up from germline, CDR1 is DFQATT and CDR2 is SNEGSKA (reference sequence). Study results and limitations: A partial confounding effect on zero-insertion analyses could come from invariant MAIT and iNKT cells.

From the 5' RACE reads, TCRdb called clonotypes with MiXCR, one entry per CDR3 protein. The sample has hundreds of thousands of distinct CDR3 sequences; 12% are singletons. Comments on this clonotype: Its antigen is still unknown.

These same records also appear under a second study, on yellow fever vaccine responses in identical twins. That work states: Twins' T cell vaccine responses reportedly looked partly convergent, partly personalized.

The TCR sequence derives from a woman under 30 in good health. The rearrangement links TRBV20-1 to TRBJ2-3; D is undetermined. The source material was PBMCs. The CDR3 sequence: CSARLVAPSTDTQYF. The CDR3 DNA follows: TGCAGTGCTAGACTTGTTGCGCCTAGCACAGATACGCAGTATTTT.